Included here is one T cell receptor (beta chain) sequence, with context. The antigen this receptor binds is unknown. Relative to the germline gene, one junction end is altered; a read error may explain this. Receptor amplification or capture employed the immunoSEQ multiplex PCR assay. For TCR sequencing, RNA was extracted from every sample and reverse transcribed into cDNA to serve as template. First-strand cDNA was synthesized with SuperScript III using a 2:1 mix of oligo-dT and random hexamers. Amplification bias was assessed with a synthetic immune receptor repertoire, and residual bias was removed computationally. Per the original workflow: Raw reads were preprocessed to remove errors, and CDR3 was defined according to IMGT conventions as the region from the conserved cysteine to phenylalanine. Clonality was calculated as 1 minus Shannon entropy normalized by log2 of the number of productive unique TCRs. Scalp TCRbeta sequences were cross-referenced with sorted blood CD4 and CD8 repertoires so that the CD4 or CD8 identity of scalp clones could be inferred. Imported from immuneACCESS, the table was reduced by TCRdb to in-frame sequences with V and J called. These copies leave out some clones; in studies compared against another copy, an unresolved V gene accounts for under half, and the cause of the remainder is not known. The D gene and trimming were derived from the DNA, and the V and J assignments and clone size from that table. A total of approximately 120,000 clones appear in this sample, around 50% of them only once. About 10% of the sample comes from the top ten.

The data belong to a study of CD8+ T cells in alopecia areata (dated by TCRdb to 2017 to 2018). The study in broad terms: In both human patients and the C3H/HeJ mouse model, the study applied high-throughput TCRbeta sequencing to look at T cell clonal expansion in alopecia areata. Human TCRbeta sequencing covered scalp tissue and sorted CD4+ and CD8+ peripheral blood T cells from patchy and totalis/universalis alopecia areata patients and healthy controls. TCRbeta CDR3 regions were amplified by immunoSEQ multiplex PCR with 35 Vbeta forward and 13 Jbeta reverse primers. Clonality in the scalp was compared among normal scalp (n=4), patchy alopecia areata scalp (n=8), and alopecia totalis/universalis scalp (n=8). RNA was obtained with the PAXgene miRNA kit for fixed scalp, the miRNeasy kit for PBMCs, and the RNeasy kit for mouse skin.

Lesional scalp punch biopsies and peripheral blood were obtained from alopecia areata patients. PBMCs were separated by density centrifugation and stained for CD3, CD4 and CD8, after which CD4+ and CD8+ T cells were sorted on a FACSAria. The untreated alopecia areata patients were recruited through a multicenter biomarker study. In several patients from the biomarker study, blood CD8+ T cells were sorted further into NKG2D-low and NKG2D-high fractions. The CDR3 numbers 11 residues from cysteine through phenylalanine. The only DNA kept is the CDR3, 33 bases in frame from the first base. In the germline V gene, CDR1 corresponds to SGHDT and CDR2 to YYEEEE. General findings and caveats noted by the study authors: TCR sequences shared between patients were less clear than in mice, possibly partly because of HLA diversity in the patient population. Compared with normal scalp, lesional scalp, particularly in alopecia totalis/universalis, had higher clonality and more expanded CD8+ clones, which suggests antigenic drive. Unlike mouse skin, which is dominated by gammadelta T cells, normal human skin has resident alphabeta T cells that are also sequenced, and this complicates analysis of the scalp TCR repertoire.

The receptor's source is a human donor with alopecia areata. The chain is made from TRBV5-6 and TRBJ1-1; 7 nucleotides in the junction match TRBD1. Material: NKG2D-low CD8+ T cells sorted from blood. What this sample's cell subset or site label stands for: sorted CD8+ NKG2D-low blood T cells. CDR3 region: CASSLPGQLHF. The nucleotides are TGTGCCAGCAGCTTACCGGGACAGCTACACTTT.